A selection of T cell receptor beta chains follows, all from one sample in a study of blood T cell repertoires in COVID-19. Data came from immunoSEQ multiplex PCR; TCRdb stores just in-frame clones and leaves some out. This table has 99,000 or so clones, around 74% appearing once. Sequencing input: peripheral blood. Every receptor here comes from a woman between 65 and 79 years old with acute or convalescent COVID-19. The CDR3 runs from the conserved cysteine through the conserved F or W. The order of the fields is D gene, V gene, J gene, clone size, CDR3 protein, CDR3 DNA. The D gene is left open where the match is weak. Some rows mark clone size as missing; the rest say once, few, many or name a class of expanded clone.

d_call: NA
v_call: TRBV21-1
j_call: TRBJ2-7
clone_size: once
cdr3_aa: CASSKRDRGLKEQYF
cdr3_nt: TGTGCCAGCAGCAAGCGGGACAGGGGGCTCAAGGAGCAGTACTTC

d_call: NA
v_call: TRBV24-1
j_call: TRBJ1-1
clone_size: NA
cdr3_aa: CATSAGLGGTEAFF
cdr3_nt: TGTGCCACCAGTGCGGGCCTCGGGGGGACTGAAGCTTTCTTT

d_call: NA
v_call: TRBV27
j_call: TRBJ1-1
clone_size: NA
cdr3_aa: CASSGGRGRAEAFF
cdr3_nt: TGTGCCAGTAGTGGGGGCAGGGGCAGGGCTGAAGCTTTCTTT

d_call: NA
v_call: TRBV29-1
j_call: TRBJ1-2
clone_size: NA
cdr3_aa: CSVESMYGYTF
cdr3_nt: TGCAGCGTTGAAAGCATGTATGGCTACACCTTC

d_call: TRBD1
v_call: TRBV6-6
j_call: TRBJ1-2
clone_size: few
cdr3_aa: CASSQDRKGSYTF
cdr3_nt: TGTGCCAGCAGTCAGGACAGGAAAGGCAGCTACACCTTC

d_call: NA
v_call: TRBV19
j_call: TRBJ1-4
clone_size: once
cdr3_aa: CASSILPTGTQTF
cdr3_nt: TGTGCCAGTAGTATCCTTCCCACCGGGACACAGACCTTT

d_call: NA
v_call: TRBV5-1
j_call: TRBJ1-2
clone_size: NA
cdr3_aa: CASSLAVGDYGYTF
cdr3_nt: TGCGCCAGCAGCTTGGCCGTGGGAGACTATGGCTACACCTTC

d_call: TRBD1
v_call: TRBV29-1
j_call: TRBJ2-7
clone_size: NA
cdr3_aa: CSVGAGGQSYEQYF
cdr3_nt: TGCAGCGTGGGAGCAGGGGGCCAATCCTACGAGCAGTACTTC

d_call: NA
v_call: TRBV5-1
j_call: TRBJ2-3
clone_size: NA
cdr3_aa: CASSLAILAGTDTQYF
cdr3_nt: TGCGCCAGCAGCTTGGCCATTCTAGCTGGCACAGATACGCAGTATTTT

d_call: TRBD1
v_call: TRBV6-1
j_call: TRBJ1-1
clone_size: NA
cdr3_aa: CASITGVNTEAFF
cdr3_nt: TGTGCCAGCATCACAGGGGTGAACACTGAAGCTTTCTTT

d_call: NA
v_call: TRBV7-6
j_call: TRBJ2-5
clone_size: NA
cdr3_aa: CASSLVAEGETQYF
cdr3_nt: TGTGCCAGCAGCTTAGTAGCGGAAGGAGAGACCCAGTACTTC

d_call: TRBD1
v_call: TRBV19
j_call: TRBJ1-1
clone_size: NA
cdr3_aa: CASSIYRWDSHRMNTEAFF
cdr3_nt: TGTGCCAGTAGTATCTACCGGTGGGACAGTCACCGCATGAACACTGAAGCTTTCTTT

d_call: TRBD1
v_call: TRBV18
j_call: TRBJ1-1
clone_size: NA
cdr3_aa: CASSPVKWDRNTEAFF
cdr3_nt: TGTGCCAGCTCACCGGTTAAGTGGGACAGGAACACTGAAGCTTTCTTT

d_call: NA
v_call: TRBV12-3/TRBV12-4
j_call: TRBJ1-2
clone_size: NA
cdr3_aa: CASSLAQGMGYTF
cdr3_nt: TGTGCCAGCAGTTTAGCGCAGGGGATGGGCTACACCTTC

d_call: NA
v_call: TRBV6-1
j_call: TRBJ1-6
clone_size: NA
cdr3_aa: CASSEATALHF
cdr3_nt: TGTGCCAGCAGTGAAGCTACGGCCCTCCACTTT

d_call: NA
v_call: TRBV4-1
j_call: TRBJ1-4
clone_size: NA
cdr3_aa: CASSQGPFRAELEKLFF
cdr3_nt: TGCGCCAGCAGCCAAGGACCCTTCAGGGCCGAGCTCGAAAAACTGTTTTTT

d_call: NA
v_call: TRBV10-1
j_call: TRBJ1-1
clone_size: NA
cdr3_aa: CASSAQTGNTEAFF
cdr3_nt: TGCGCCAGCAGTGCGCAGACAGGGAACACTGAAGCTTTCTTT

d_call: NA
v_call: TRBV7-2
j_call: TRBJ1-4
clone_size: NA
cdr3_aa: CASSHLDGLSNEKLFF
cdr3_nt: TGTGCCAGCAGCCACCTCGACGGACTGAGCAATGAAAAACTGTTTTTT

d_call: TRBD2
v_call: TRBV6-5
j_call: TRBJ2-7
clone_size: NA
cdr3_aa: CASSPGGWEQYF
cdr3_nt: TGTGCCAGCAGTCCCGGGGGGTGGGAGCAGTACTTC

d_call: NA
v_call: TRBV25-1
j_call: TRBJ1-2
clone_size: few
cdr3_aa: CASSESGRDYGYTF
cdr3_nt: TGTGCCAGCAGTGAATCAGGGAGGGACTATGGCTACACCTTC

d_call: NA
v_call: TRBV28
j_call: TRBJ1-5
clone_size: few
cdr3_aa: CASSLPLVGLDNQPQHF
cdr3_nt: TGTGCCAGCAGTCTACCCTTGGTGGGACTGGACAATCAGCCCCAGCATTTT

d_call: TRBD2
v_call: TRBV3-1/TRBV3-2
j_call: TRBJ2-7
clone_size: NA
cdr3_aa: CASSRGGLASEQYF
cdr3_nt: TGTGCCAGCAGTCGTGGGGGACTAGCGAGCGAGCAGTACTTC

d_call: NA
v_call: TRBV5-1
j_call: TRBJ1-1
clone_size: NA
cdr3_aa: CASSQGRNTEAFF
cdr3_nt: TGCGCCAGCAGCCAGGGGCGGAACACTGAAGCTTTCTTT

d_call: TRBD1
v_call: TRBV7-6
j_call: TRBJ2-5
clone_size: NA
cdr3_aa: CASRGQIQETQYF
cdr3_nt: TGTGCCAGCAGGGGACAGATCCAAGAGACCCAGTACTTC

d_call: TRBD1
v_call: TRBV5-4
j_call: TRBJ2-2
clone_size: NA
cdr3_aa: CASSLRTGNTGELFF
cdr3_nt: TGTGCCAGCAGCTTAAGGACAGGGAACACCGGGGAGCTGTTTTTT

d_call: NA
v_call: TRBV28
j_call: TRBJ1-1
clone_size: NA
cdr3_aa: CASSYRYTEAFF
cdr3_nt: TGTGCCAGCAGTTACAGATACACTGAAGCTTTCTTT

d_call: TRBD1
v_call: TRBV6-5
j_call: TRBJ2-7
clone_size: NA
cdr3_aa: CASSSGTGPGEQYF
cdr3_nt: TGTGCCAGCAGTTCCGGGACAGGGCCTGGCGAGCAGTACTTC

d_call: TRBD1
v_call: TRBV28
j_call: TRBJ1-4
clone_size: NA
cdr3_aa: CASSRPGQGDEKLFF
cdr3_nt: TGTGCCAGCAGTCGACCGGGACAGGGTGATGAAAAACTGTTTTTT

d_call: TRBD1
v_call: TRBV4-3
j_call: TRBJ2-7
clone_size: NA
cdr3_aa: CASSQVHGQGAYEQYF
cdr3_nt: TGCGCCAGCAGCCAAGTTCATGGACAGGGGGCCTACGAGCAGTACTTC

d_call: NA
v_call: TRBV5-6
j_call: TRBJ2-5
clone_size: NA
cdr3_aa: CASSADFVETQYF
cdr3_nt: TGTGCCAGCAGCGCGGACTTTGTGGAGACCCAGTACTTC

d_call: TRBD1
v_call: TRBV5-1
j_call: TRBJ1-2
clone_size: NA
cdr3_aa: CASSLTLTGGGGYTF
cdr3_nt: TGCGCCAGCAGCTTGACCCTAACAGGGGGCGGTGGCTACACCTTC

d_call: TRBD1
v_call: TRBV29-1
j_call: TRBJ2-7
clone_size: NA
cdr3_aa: CSVRDRISSYEQYF
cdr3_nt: TGCAGCGTTCGGGACAGAATTAGCTCCTACGAGCAGTACTTC

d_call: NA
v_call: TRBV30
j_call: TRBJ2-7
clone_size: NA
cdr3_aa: CAWSTLSIPGQYF
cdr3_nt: TGTGCCTGGAGTACCCTTTCTATCCCGGGGCAGTACTTC

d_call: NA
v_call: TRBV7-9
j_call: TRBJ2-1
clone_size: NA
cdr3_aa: CASSSESRNEQFF
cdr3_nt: TGTGCCAGCAGCTCCGAGTCTCGTAATGAGCAGTTCTTC

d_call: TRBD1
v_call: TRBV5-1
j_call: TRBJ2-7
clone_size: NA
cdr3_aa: CASSFGTGASYEQYF
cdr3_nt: TGCGCCAGCAGCTTCGGGACAGGGGCCTCCTACGAGCAGTACTTC

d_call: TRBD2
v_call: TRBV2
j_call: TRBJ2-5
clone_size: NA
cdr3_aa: CASNRLAGQETQYF
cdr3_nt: TGTGCCAGCAATCGACTAGCGGGGCAGGAGACCCAGTACTTC

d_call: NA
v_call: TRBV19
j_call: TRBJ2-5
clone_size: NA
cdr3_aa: CASSIGGRGKETQYF
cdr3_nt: TGTGCCAGTAGTATTGGTGGTCGGGGGAAAGAGACCCAGTACTTC

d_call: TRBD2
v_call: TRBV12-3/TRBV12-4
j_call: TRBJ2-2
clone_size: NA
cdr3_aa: CASTGLAPGELFF
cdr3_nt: TGTGCCAGCACCGGACTAGCCCCCGGGGAGCTGTTTTTT

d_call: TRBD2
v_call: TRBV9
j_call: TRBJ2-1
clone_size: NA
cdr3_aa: CASSVEYGGLAGLGRDEQFF
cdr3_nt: TGTGCCAGCAGCGTAGAATACGGTGGGCTAGCGGGGTTGGGAAGAGATGAGCAGTTCTTC

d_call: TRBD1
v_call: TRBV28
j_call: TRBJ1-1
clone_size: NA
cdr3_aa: CASNRDRVANTEAFF
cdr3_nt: TGTGCCAGCAACCGGGACAGGGTAGCGAACACTGAAGCTTTCTTT